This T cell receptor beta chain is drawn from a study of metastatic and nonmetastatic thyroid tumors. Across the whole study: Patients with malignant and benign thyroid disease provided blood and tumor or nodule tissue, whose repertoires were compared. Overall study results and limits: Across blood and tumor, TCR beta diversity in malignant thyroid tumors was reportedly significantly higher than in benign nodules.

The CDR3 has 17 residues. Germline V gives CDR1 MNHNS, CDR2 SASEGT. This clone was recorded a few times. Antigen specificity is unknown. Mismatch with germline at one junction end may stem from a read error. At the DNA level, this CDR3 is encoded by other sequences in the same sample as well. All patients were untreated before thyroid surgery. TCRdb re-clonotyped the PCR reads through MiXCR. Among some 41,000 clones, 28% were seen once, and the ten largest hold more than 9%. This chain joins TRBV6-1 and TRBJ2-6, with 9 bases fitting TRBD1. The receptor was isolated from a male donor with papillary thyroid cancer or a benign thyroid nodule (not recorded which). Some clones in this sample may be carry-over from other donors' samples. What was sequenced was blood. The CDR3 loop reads CASRPGQGISGANVLTF. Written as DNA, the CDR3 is TGTGCCAGCAGACCGGGACAGGGTATCTCTGGCGCCAACGTCCTGACTTTC.